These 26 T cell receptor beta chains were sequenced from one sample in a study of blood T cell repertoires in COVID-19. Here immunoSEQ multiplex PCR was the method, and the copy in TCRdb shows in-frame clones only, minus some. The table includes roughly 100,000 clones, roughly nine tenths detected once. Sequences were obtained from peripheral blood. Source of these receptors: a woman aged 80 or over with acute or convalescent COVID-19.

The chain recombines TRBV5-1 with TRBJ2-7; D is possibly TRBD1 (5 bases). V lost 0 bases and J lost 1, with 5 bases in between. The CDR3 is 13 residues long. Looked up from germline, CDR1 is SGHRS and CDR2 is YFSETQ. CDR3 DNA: TGCGCCAGCAGCTTGGGACAGTCCTACGAGCAGTACTTC. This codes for CASSLGQSYEQYF.

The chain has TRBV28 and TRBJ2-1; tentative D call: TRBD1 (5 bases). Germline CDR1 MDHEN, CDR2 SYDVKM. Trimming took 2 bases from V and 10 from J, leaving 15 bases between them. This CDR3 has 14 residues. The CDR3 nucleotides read TGTGCCAGCAGTTTAAATGGCGCGTGGACAGAGCAGTTCTTC. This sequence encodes CASSLNGAWTEQFF.

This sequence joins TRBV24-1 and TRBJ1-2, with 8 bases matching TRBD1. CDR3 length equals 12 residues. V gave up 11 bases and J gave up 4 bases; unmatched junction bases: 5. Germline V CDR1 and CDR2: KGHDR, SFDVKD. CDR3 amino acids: CAIGTGAYGYTF. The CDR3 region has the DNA TGTGCCATCGGGACAGGAGCCTATGGCTACACCTTC.

CDR3 sequence (DNA): TGTGCCAGCAGTTACTCTCCTCGCTCGGGACAAGAGACCCAGTACTTC. Residues: CASSYSPRSGQETQYF. V gene TRBV6-5 combines with J gene TRBJ2-5; D possibly corresponds to TRBD2 (5 bases). Per the germline V gene, CDR1 is MNHEY and CDR2 is SVGAGI. This CDR3 spans 16 amino acids. Trimming cost V 0 bases and J 2 bases, with 13 bases left between them.

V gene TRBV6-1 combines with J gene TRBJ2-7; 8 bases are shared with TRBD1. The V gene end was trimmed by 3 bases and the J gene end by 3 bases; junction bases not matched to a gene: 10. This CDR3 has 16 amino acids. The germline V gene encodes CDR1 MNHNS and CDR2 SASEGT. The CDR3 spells CASSDRFGQGNYEQYF. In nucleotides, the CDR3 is TGTGCCAGCAGTGATAGGTTTGGACAGGGAAACTACGAGCAGTACTTC.

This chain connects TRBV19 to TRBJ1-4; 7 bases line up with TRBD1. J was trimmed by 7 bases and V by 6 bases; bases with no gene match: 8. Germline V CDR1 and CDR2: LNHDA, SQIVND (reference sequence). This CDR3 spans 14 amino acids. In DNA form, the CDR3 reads TGTGCCAGTAGATACAACAGGGGACTTGAAAAACTGTTTTTT. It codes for CASRYNRGLEKLFF.

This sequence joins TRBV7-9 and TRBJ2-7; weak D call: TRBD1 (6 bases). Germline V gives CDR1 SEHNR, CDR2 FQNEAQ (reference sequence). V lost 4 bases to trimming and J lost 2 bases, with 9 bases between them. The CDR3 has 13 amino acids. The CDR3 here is CASSSTGTYEQYF. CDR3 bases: TGTGCCAGCAGCTCAACAGGGACCTACGAGCAGTACTTC.

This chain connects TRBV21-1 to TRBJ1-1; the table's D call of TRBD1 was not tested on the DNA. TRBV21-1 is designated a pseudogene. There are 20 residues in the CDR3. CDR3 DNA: TGTGCCAGCAGCTTAAGGAGCCATACAGGGGGCCCCACCATGAACACTGAAGCTTTCTTT. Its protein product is CASSLRSHTGGPTMNTEAFF.

The CDR3 DNA is TGTGCCAGCAGTCCCCGACAGGGGGTTCGAAACACCATATATTTT. Protein: CASSPRQGVRNTIYF. The chain uses TRBV27 and TRBJ1-3; TRBD1 matches 9 bases. The V segment lost 5 bases and the J segment 5 bases; nucleotides outside the gene matches: 7. Germline V gene sequence: CDR1 MNHEY, CDR2 SMNVEV (reference sequence). This CDR3 is 15 amino acids long.

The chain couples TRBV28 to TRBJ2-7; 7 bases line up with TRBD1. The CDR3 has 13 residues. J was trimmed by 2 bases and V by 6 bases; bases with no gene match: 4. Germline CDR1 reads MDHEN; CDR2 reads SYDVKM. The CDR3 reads CASSWDRAYEQYF. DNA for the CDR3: TGTGCCAGCAGCTGGGACAGAGCCTACGAGCAGTACTTC.

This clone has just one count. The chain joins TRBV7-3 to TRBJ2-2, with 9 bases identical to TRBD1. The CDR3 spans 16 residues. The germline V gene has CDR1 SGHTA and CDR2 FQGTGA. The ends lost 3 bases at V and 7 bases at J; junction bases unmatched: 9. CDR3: CASSLGQGPKVGELFF. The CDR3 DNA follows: TGTGCCAGCAGCTTGGGACAGGGCCCTAAGGTCGGGGAGCTGTTTTTT.

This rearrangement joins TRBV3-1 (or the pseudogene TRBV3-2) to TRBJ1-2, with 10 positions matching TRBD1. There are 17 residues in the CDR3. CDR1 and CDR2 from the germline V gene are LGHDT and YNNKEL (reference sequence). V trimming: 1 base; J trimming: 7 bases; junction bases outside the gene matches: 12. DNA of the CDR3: TGTGCCAGCAGCCAAGGCCGGTTCGTTGGGACAGGGGCTGGCTACACCTTC. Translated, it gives CASSQGRFVGTGAGYTF.

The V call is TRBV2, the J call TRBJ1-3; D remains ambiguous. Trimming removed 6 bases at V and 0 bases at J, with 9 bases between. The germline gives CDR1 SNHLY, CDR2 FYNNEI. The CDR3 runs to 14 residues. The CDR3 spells CASRSATSGNTIYF. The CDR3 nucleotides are TGTGCCAGCAGGAGCGCAACCTCTGGAAACACCATATATTTT.

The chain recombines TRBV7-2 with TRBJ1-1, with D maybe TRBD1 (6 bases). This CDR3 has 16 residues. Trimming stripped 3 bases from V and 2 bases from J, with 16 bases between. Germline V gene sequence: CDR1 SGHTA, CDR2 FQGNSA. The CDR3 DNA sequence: TGTGCCAGCAGCTTGCCCTACAGGGATCTTAACACTGAAGCTTTCTTT. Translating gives CASSLPYRDLNTEAFF.

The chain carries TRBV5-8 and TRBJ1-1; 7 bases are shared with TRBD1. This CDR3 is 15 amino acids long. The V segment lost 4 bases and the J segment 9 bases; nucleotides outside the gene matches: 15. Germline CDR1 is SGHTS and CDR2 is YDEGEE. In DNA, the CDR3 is TGTGCCAGCAGCCCCGGGACAGAGCTCGGAGAGAAAGCTTTCTTT. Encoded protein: CASSPGTELGEKAFF.

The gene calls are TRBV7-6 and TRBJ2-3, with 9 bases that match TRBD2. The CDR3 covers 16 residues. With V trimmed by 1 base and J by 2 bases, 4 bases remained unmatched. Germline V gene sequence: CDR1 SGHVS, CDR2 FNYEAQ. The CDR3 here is CASSLGRGGNTDTQYF. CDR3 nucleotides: TGTGCCAGCAGCTTAGGGCGGGGGGGCAACACAGATACGCAGTATTTT.

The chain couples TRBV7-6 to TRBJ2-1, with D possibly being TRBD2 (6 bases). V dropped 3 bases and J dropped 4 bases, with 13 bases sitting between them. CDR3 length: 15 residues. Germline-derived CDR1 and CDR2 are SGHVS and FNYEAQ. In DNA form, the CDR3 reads TGTGCCAGCAGCTTCGGGGCGGGGCCATACAATGAGCAGTTCTTC. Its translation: CASSFGAGPYNEQFF.

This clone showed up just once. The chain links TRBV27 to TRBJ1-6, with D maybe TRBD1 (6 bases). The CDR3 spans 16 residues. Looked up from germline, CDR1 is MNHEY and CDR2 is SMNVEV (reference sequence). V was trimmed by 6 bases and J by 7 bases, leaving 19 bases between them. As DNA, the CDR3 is TGTGCCAGCAGATCACAGGGTTTGCTCTGGAATTCACCCCTCCACTTT. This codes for CASRSQGLLWNSPLHF.

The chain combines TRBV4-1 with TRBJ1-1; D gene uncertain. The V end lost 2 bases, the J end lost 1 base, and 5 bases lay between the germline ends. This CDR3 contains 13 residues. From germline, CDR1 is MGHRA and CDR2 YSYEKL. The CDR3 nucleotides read TGCGCCAGCAGCCAACGGGGGAACACTGAAGCTTTCTTT. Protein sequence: CASSQRGNTEAFF.

The CDR3 sequence is CASSRSGLFPSSYEQYF. CDR3 DNA: TGTGCCAGCAGTCGCTCCGGACTCTTTCCTAGCTCCTACGAGCAGTACTTC. The chain has TRBV6-6 and TRBJ2-7, with D possibly being TRBD2 (5 bases). Trimming removed 5 bases at V and 0 bases at J, with 20 bases between. The CDR3 loop spans 17 amino acids. The germline CDR1 and CDR2 sequences are MNHNY and SVGAGI (reference sequence).

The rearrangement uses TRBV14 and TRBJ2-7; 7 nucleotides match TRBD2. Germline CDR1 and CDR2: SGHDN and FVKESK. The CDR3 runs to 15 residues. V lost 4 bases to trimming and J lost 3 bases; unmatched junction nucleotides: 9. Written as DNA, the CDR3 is TGTGCCAGCAGCCTCCTAGGGTCTAGCGGCTACGAGCAGTACTTC. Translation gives CASSLLGSSGYEQYF. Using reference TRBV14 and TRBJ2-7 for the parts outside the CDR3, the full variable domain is EAGVTQFPSHSVIEKGQTVTLRCDPISGHDNLYWYRRVMGKEIKFLLHFVKESKQDESGMPNNRFLAERTGGTYSTLKVQPAELEDSGVYFCASSLLGSSGYEQYFGPGTRLTVT.

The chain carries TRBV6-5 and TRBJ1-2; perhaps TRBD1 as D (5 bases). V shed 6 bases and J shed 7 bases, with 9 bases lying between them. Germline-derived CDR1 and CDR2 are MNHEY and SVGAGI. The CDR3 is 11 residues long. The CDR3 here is CASRSGRGYTF. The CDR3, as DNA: TGTGCCAGCAGATCAGGGCGTGGCTACACCTTC.

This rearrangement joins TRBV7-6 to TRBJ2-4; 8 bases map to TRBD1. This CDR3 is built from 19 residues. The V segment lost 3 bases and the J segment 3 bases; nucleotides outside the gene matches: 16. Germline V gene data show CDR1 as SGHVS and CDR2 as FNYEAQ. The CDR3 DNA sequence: TGTGCCAGCAGCTTGTTTGACAGGGGAACAGCGGTTGGCAAAAACATTCAGTACTTC. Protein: CASSLFDRGTAVGKNIQYF.

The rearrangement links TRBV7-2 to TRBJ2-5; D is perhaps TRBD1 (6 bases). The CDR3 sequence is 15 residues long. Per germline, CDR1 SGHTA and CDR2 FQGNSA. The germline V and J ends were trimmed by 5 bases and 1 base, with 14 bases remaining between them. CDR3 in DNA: TGTGCCAGCAGCACCCGGACAGTAGGCCAAGAGACCCAGTACTTC. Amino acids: CASSTRTVGQETQYF.

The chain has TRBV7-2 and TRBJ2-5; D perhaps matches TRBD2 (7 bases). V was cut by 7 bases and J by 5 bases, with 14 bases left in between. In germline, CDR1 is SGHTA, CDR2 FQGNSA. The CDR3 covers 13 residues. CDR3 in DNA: TGTGCCAGCACACAATGGGGGGGCGAGACCCAGTACTTC. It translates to CASTQWGGETQYF.

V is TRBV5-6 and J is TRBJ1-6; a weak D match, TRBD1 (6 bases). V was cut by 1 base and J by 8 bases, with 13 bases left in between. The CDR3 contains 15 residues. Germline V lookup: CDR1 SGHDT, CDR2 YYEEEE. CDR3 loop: CASSLLDRPDSPLHF. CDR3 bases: TGTGCCAGCAGCTTGCTCGACAGGCCAGATTCACCCCTCCACTTT.